Following are 15 T cell receptor beta chains from one sample sequenced in a study of T cell responses to AZD1222 COVID-19 vaccine. Profiling relied on immunoSEQ multiplex PCR, and the TCRdb table lists in-frame clones only, not all of them. Of fewer than 120,000 clones listed, 85% to 95% are singletons. The source was peripheral blood, collected 28 days after the second AZD1222 dose. The receptor set was obtained from an adult who received the AZD1222 COVID-19 vaccine.

This chain joins TRBV5-6 and TRBJ1-5; tentatively, D is TRBD1 (5 bases). The V end lost 4 bases, the J end lost 4 bases, and 9 bases lay between the germline ends. The CDR3 runs to 13 residues. CDR1 is SGHDT and CDR2 is YYEEEE in the germline V gene. The CDR3 bases are TGTGCCAGCAGCCTGAGGGGTAATCAGCCCCAGCATTTT. It translates to CASSLRGNQPQHF.

The chain couples TRBV12-3 or TRBV12-4 to TRBJ1-2, with a tentative D call TRBD1 (5 bases). CDR3 length equals 13 residues. V was trimmed by 8 bases and J by 4 bases, leaving 14 bases between them. The CDR3: CASGGRETYGYTF. CDR3 coding DNA: TGTGCCAGCGGAGGCAGGGAAACCTATGGCTACACCTTC.

The chain links TRBV7-8 to TRBJ1-2; unclear D gene. The V gene's germline CDR1 is SGHVS and CDR2 FQNEAQ. V dropped 4 bases and J dropped 6 bases, with 15 bases sitting between them. The CDR3 consists of 14 residues. The CDR3 sequence: CASSSTLAGNGYTF. The CDR3 bases are TGTGCCAGCAGCTCGACTCTCGCGGGGAATGGCTACACCTTC.

This chain links TRBV18 with TRBJ1-1, with a weak D call TRBD1 (5 bases). V was pared by 0 bases and J by 10 bases, with 12 bases between. Germline CDR1 reads KGHSH; CDR2 reads LQKENI. This CDR3 is built from 13 residues. CDR3 in amino acids: CASSPPGDHRAFF. The CDR3 nucleotides read TGTGCCAGCTCACCACCGGGGGATCATAGAGCTTTCTTT.

The CDR3: CASSLYTRGYRSGYTF. The CDR3 DNA sequence: TGTGCCAGCAGCTTATACACCCGCGGCTATAGAAGTGGCTACACCTTC. The genes are TRBV11-2 and TRBJ1-2; D remains unclear. The CDR3 runs to 16 residues. Germline loops: CDR1 SGHAT, CDR2 FQNNGV. V was pared by 2 bases and J by 7 bases, with 20 bases between.

The chain is built from TRBV18 and TRBJ1-2, with unresolved D. The germline V gene has CDR1 KGHSH and CDR2 LQKENI. The CDR3 consists of 14 residues. The V end lost 0 bases, the J end lost 3 bases, and 8 bases lay between the germline ends. The CDR3 sequence: CASSPPETDYGYTF. DNA for the CDR3: TGTGCCAGCTCACCACCGGAAACGGACTATGGCTACACCTTC.

The chain is built from TRBV11-1 and TRBJ1-6; the D gene is possibly TRBD1 (5 bases). The germline CDR1 and CDR2 sequences are SGHAT and FQDESV (reference sequence). Trimming stripped 5 bases from V and 8 bases from J, with 16 bases between. The CDR3 spans 15 residues. The CDR3 here is CASSQTVGVDSPLHF. The CDR3 DNA follows: TGTGCCAGCAGCCAGACAGTTGGGGTGGATTCACCCCTCCACTTT.

The chain couples TRBV7-9 to TRBJ2-7, with TRBD1 as a possible D gene (5 bases). Between the trimmed V and J ends, which lost 3 bases and 8 bases, there was a span of 14 bases. This CDR3 region has 13 residues. CDR1 is SEHNR, CDR2 FQNEAQ, per germline (reference sequence). Written as DNA, the CDR3 is TGTGCCAGCAGCTTTTACGACCAGGGCCAGCAGTACTTC. The encoded protein is CASSFYDQGQQYF.

This clone was observed once. This chain uses TRBV20-1 with TRBJ2-3; D ambiguous. The V end was cut by 4 bases, the J end by 6 bases, with 8 bases between. The germline V gene encodes CDR1 DFQATT and CDR2 SNEGSKA (reference sequence). This CDR3 comprises 11 residues. Written as DNA, the CDR3 is TGCAGTGCTAAAATCTTGGATACGCAGTATTTT. The encoded protein is CSAKILDTQYF.

The V and J genes are TRBV5-8 and TRBJ1-5; D remains unclear. The V gene lost 1 base and the J gene lost 0 bases, with 14 bases spanning the gap. The CDR3 contains 17 residues. The germline V gene encodes CDR1 SGHTS and CDR2 YDEGEE. In nucleotides, the CDR3 is TGTGCCAGCAGCTTGACGGAACACCACTATAGCAATCAGCCCCAGCATTTT. This sequence encodes CASSLTEHHYSNQPQHF.

V is TRBV10-2 and J is TRBJ2-5, with D unclear. Trimming cost V 4 bases and J 5 bases, with 11 bases left between them. Germline CDR1 reads WSHSY; CDR2 reads SAAADI. The CDR3 contains 13 residues. Here the CDR3 DNA reads TGCGCCAGCAGTGGACTGTTCTTGGAGACCCAGTACTTC. Residues: CASSGLFLETQYF.

The table lists this clone with a count of one. The rearrangement uses TRBV27 and TRBJ1-5; TRBD1 agrees at 8 bases. This CDR3 comprises 16 residues. V gave up 2 bases and J gave up 3 bases; unmatched junction bases: 6. Germline lookup yields CDR1 MNHEY and CDR2 SMNVEV (reference sequence). In DNA, the CDR3 is TGTGCCAGCAGTTTAGTCGCGACAGGGGCCAATCAGCCCCAGCATTTT. It yields the protein CASSLVATGANQPQHF.

This clone appeared a single time. The J gene is TRBJ1-4, the V gene TRBV6-5; no clear D. Trimming pared 7 bases from V and 7 bases from J, leaving 16 bases between. The CDR3 has 14 amino acids. CDR1 is MNHEY and CDR2 is SVGAGI in the germline V gene. The CDR3 spells CASTSGSAGEKLFF. DNA of the CDR3: TGTGCCAGCACCTCCGGTTCCGCGGGTGAAAAACTGTTTTTT.

The rearrangement joins TRBV12-3 or TRBV12-4 to TRBJ1-5; D is unclear. The ends were cut back, 1 base at V and 11 bases at J, with 6 bases in the middle. This CDR3 is built from 11 residues. The CDR3 region has the DNA TGTGCCAGCAGTTTAGGTCTGGCCCAGCATTTT. The encoded protein is CASSLGLAQHF.

The chain has TRBV11-2 and TRBJ2-2; D is possibly TRBD2 (6 bases). V lost 2 bases and J 2 bases, leaving 12 bases between the germline ends. From germline, CDR1 is SGHAT and CDR2 FQNNGV. The CDR3 loop spans 16 amino acids. CDR3 region: CASSLPEGFNTGELFF. CDR3 sequence (DNA): TGTGCCAGCAGCTTACCGGAGGGATTCAACACCGGGGAGCTGTTTTTT.